The rows below give T cell receptor beta chains drawn from one sample of a study of shared clonotypes between healthy human individuals. The assay was immunoSEQ multiplex PCR, and TCRdb's table has in-frame clones only and misses some. The sample lists about 2.3 million clones, 85% to 95% seen once, with approximately 0.4% in the top ten. The source material was naive CD4+ T cells from PBMCs. Receptors were obtained from a man aged 18 to 29 in good health. Some clones in this sample may be carry-over from other donors' samples. Each CDR3 is given with its conserved first and last residue. The D gene is left open where the match is weak. The size of a clone is reported for some rows only, either as once, few or many, or as a class for expanded clones.

abundance,d_gene,v_gene,j_gene,CDR3nt,CDR3aa
-,TRBD1,TRBV6-6,TRBJ1-4,TGTGCCAGCAGTTACCCGGGACAGGGTAATGAAAAACTGTTTTTT,CASSYPGQGNEKLFF
-,-,TRBV5-1,TRBJ2-5,TGCGCCAGCAGCTTGGTGGCAGGGGAGACCCAGTACTTC,CASSLVAGETQYF
-,-,TRBV2,TRBJ2-6,TGTGCCAGCAGTTCAGTCCGTTTTGCTGGGGCCAACGTCCTGACTTTC,CASSSVRFAGANVLTF
-,TRBD1,TRBV11-2,TRBJ1-2,TGTGCCAGCAGATTAGGCGAGACAGGGGCCTATGGCTACACCTTC,CASRLGETGAYGYTF
-,TRBD2,TRBV6-6,TRBJ2-2,TGTGCCAGCAGTTTACTAGCGGGAGGGGAGCTGTTTTTT,CASSLLAGGELFF
once,TRBD2,TRBV2,TRBJ2-1,TGTGCCAGCATGGAGACTAGCGTCAGCGAGCAGTTCTTC,CASMETSVSEQFF
-,-,TRBV5-1,TRBJ2-1,TGCGCCAGCAGCCCCACCGGCCCCCGGAACAATGAGCAGTTCTTC,CASSPTGPRNNEQFF
-,-,TRBV18,TRBJ2-2,TGTGCCAGCTCCCCAGGACAGAACACCGGGGAGCTGTTTTTT,CASSPGQNTGELFF
-,TRBD1,TRBV5-1,TRBJ2-1,TGTGCCAGCAGCTTGGTTGACAGGGTAACGGATGAGCAGTTCTTC,CASSLVDRVTDEQFF
-,TRBD2,TRBV7-3,TRBJ2-3,TGTGCCAGCAGCCATCTAGCGGGAAGCACAGATACGCAGTATTTT,CASSHLAGSTDTQYF
-,-,TRBV18,TRBJ1-3,TGTGCCAGCTCACTAAACGTACAGACAAACCCTGGAAACACCATATATTTT,CASSLNVQTNPGNTIYF
-,TRBD1,TRBV9,TRBJ2-1,TGTGCCAGCAGCGCCACCCCGGGACAGGTCTGGAATGAGCAGTTCTTC,CASSATPGQVWNEQFF
-,-,TRBV4-1,TRBJ2-7,TGCGCCAGCAGCCGCGAAGACGGGACGTTTAAAGAGCAGTACTTC,CASSREDGTFKEQYF
-,-,TRBV18,TRBJ1-2,TGTGCCAGCTCAGGAATCGGATGGTATGGCTACACCTTC,CASSGIGWYGYTF
once,-,TRBV5-1,TRBJ1-5,TGCGCCAGCAGCTTGGAAGGGGACTCAGATCAGCCCCAGCATTTT,CASSLEGDSDQPQHF
once,TRBD1,TRBV28,TRBJ1-2,TGTGCCAGCGGAAACTTGCCTGGACAGGGGGCGCCTGGCTACACCTTC,CASGNLPGQGAPGYTF
-,-,TRBV29-1,TRBJ1-2,TGCAGCGTTGGTGAAGCCGAGGATGGCTACACCTTC,CSVGEAEDGYTF
-,-,TRBV27,TRBJ2-1,TGTGCCAGCAAAGCGACGCTTACCTCCTACAATGAGCAGTTCTTC,CASKATLTSYNEQFF
-,-,TRBV2,TRBJ1-6,TGTGCCAGCAGCGGGCTGGGGAATTCACCCCTCCACTTT,CASSGLGNSPLHF
-,-,TRBV7-9,TRBJ2-2,TGTGCCAGCAGCCCCCGCTTAGCCGGGGAGCTGTTTTTT,CASSPRLAGELFF
-,-,TRBV4-3,TRBJ1-6,TGCGCCAGCAGCCGAGGGAATTTACCCTATAATTCACCCCTCCACTTT,CASSRGNLPYNSPLHF
-,-,TRBV27,TRBJ2-7,TGTGCCAGCAGTCCAACGACGGACTTGTCTCACTACGAGCAGTACTTC,CASSPTTDLSHYEQYF
once,TRBD1,TRBV5-4,TRBJ2-1,TGTGCCAGCAGCTTGAAGTCGACAGGGGGCTTCGCTGAGCAGTTCTTC,CASSLKSTGGFAEQFF
-,-,TRBV21-1,TRBJ2-1,TGTGCCAGCAGCAAAGGAGCAGCAGACAACTACAATGAGCAGTTCTTC,CASSKGAADNYNEQFF
-,TRBD1,TRBV9,TRBJ1-5,TGTGCCAGCAGCGCAGGGACAGGGACAAATCAGCCCCAGCATTTT,CASSAGTGTNQPQHF
-,-,TRBV2,TRBJ2-3,TGTGCCAGCAGTGAAATTTCGATAGGAGGGGTCACAGATACGCAGTATTTT,CASSEISIGGVTDTQYF
few,TRBD1,TRBV19,TRBJ1-2,TGTGCCACAAAGCCATGGACAGGGGCAAACTATGGCTACACCTTC,CATKPWTGANYGYTF
-,-,TRBV5-6,TRBJ1-1,TGTGCCAGCAGCTTGGACGAGAAGAACACTGAAGCTTTCTTT,CASSLDEKNTEAFF
once,-,TRBV5-6,TRBJ2-3,TGTGCCAGCAGCAACATACAGATACGCACAGATACGCAGTATTTT,CASSNIQIRTDTQYF
-,-,TRBV18,TRBJ1-3,TGTGCCAGCTCCAGCGGCTACAGCGGAAACACCATATATTTT,CASSSGYSGNTIYF
-,-,TRBV10-1,TRBJ1-1,TGCGCCAGCAGTGAGGGGGAGTGGACTGAAGCTTTCTTT,CASSEGEWTEAFF
-,TRBD2,TRBV2,TRBJ2-5,TGTGCCAGCAGCGGGGCGGGAGGGCAAGAGACCCAGTACTTC,CASSGAGGQETQYF
-,TRBD1,TRBV28,TRBJ2-6,TGTGCCAGCAGGGGACAGGGGAGCGCTGGGGCCAACGTCCTGACTTTC,CASRGQGSAGANVLTF
-,-,TRBV11-1,TRBJ2-2,TGTGCCAGCAGACTCGCCCTAGCTGGTCTGAACACCGGGGAGCTGTTTTTT,CASRLALAGLNTGELFF
-,-,TRBV6-5,TRBJ2-7,TGTGCCAGCAGTTACTCGGGTGAAATAGGGGTCGAGCAGTACTTC,CASSYSGEIGVEQYF
-,-,TRBV19,TRBJ2-3,TGTGCCAGTAGCATCTATGGTAGCACAGATACGCAGTATTTT,CASSIYGSTDTQYF
-,-,TRBV11-2,TRBJ1-1,TGTGCCAGCAGCTTAGAGGGAAGGGGCACTGAAGCTTTCTTT,CASSLEGRGTEAFF
-,TRBD1,TRBV28,TRBJ2-7,TGTGCCAGCATCCCGGGACAGGGGTACGAGCAGTACTTC,CASIPGQGYEQYF
-,TRBD1,TRBV19,TRBJ2-7,TGTGCCAGTAGTAAAGGGACAGACTACGAGCAGTACTTC,CASSKGTDYEQYF
-,-,TRBV6-1,TRBJ1-3,TGTGCCAGCAGTGAAGAACCGCGCAACACCATATATTTT,CASSEEPRNTIYF
-,TRBD1,TRBV30,TRBJ1-5,TGTGCCTGGAGTGCGACAGGGGGGGATCAGCCCCAGCATTTT,CAWSATGGDQPQHF
-,TRBD1,TRBV5-1,TRBJ2-1,TGCGCCAGCAGCTTGGTTCAGGGGGCCTACAATGAGCAGTTCTTC,CASSLVQGAYNEQFF
-,-,TRBV28,TRBJ2-7,TGTGCCAGCAGGAGGAGCGGAAGCTCCTACGAGCAGTACTTC,CASRRSGSSYEQYF
-,TRBD1,TRBV10-3,TRBJ2-3,TGTGCCATCAGTGAGCCGGGACAGGCTTACGATACGCAGTATTTT,CAISEPGQAYDTQYF
-,-,TRBV5-4,TRBJ1-5,TGTGCCAGCAGCTTGGCAGGGTTCTCTTCGGGTCAGCCCCAGCATTTT,CASSLAGFSSGQPQHF
-,-,TRBV4-3,TRBJ2-1,TGCGCCAGCAGTTATGCGGCGAGCTCCTACAATGAGCAGTTCTTC,CASSYAASSYNEQFF
-,-,TRBV6-6,TRBJ2-1,TGTGCCAGCGGTAGGGGAAGCTCCTACAATGAGCAGTTCTTC,CASGRGSSYNEQFF
few,-,TRBV19,TRBJ1-2,TGTGCCGTGCGGACTGGAGGGGGCTATGGCTACACCTTC,CAVRTGGGYGYTF
-,TRBD2,TRBV19,TRBJ2-7,TGTGCCAGTAGGGACCCGGGGCCGGGGACTAGCGGGGACAATTCCTACGAGCAGTACTTC,CASRDPGPGTSGDNSYEQYF
-,TRBD1,TRBV5-1,TRBJ2-1,TGCGCCAGCAGGGGGACAGCGCAGAGCTCCTACAATGAGCAGTTCTTC,CASRGTAQSSYNEQFF
-,-,TRBV18,TRBJ2-3,TGTGCCAGCTCACAAAGCCGCACAGATACGCAGTATTTT,CASSQSRTDTQYF
-,-,TRBV7-9,TRBJ1-4,TGTGCCAGCAGCCCCGACGGTGCAACTAATGAAAAACTGTTTTTT,CASSPDGATNEKLFF
-,-,TRBV5-1,TRBJ1-1,TGCGCCAGCAGCTACCAGGTGAACACTGAAGCTTTCTTT,CASSYQVNTEAFF
-,-,TRBV5-1,TRBJ2-1,TGCGCCAGCAGCTCTGGCGGGACCCCCTACAATGAGCAGTTCTTC,CASSSGGTPYNEQFF
-,TRBD2,TRBV5-6,TRBJ2-3,TGTGCCAGCAGCTTGCCGGGACTAGCGACAGATACGCAGTATTTT,CASSLPGLATDTQYF
-,TRBD2,TRBV4-2,TRBJ2-7,TGTGCCAGCAGCCAAGAAGGCCTAGCGGCGTTCGAGCAGTACTTC,CASSQEGLAAFEQYF